The following is a TCR beta chain sequence with its context. Its binding antigen is unknown. One base away there is no much larger clone; base qualities are not given. This sample stems from a study of Ad26.COV2.S vaccination and SARS-CoV-2 variants (dated by TCRdb to about 2021). Looking at the study overall: Donors in the vaccine arm were drawn from COV1001, a multicentre, randomized, double-blind, placebo-controlled phase I-IIa trial testing Ad26.COV2.S in healthy adults. Throughout the experiments and outcome assessment, investigators stayed blinded to trial group allocation. Dosing of Ad26.COV2.S was intramuscular, at either 5x10^10 or 1x10^11 viral particles, delivered as one shot or as two shots spaced 56 days apart. The TCR-sequenced set comprised around 30 samples: some 20 Ad26.COV2.S vaccine recipients, 5 placebo recipients and 8 SARS-CoV-2 convalescent individuals. Sequencing of the TCRbeta repertoire served to evaluate the specificity and breadth of SARS-CoV-2-reactive T cell receptors following Ad26.COV2.S vaccination. Participants in the trial were split at random into five groups of five each, receiving low-dose or high-dose Ad26.COV2.S once or twice, or else placebo on both occasions.

The immunoSEQ Assay was used to sequence TCRbeta CDR3 regions. After extraction, genomic DNA underwent amplification by bias-controlled multiplex PCR, followed by high-throughput sequencing. In the authors' own workflow: To quantify the absolute abundance of every unique TCRbeta CDR3 region, sequences were collapsed and filtered. Usable DNA was measured by amplifying reference genes present in all nucleated cells, and TCRbeta template counts were normalized to that usable DNA to estimate T cell fraction. Repertoire TCRs were annotated as SARS-CoV-2-specific by exact matching of V gene, CDR3 amino acid sequence and J gene to a known reactive TCR set. MIRA supplied the reference SARS-CoV-2 TCR set, which was filtered for enrichment in COVID-19-positive ImmuneCODE repertoires so that public or cross-reactive TCRs were removed. Using the MIRA antigens, annotated TCRs were further analysed by specific ORF or by position within an ORF. Breadth was defined as the number of annotated unique rearrangements divided by the total number of unique productive rearrangements, and depth was defined as the summed frequency of the annotated unique rearrangements. Group comparisons of TCR breadth used two-sided Wilcoxon rank-sum tests. TCRdb provides this immuneACCESS table in a form limited to in-frame rearrangements. Some clones are lacking; in checked studies, under half of them reflect an unresolved V gene, and why the rest are absent is not known. Clonal size and the V and J genes are those of that table, whereas D and trimming came from the DNA. The sample yields around 320,000 clones; roughly 91% were counted once. Of the sample, roughly 3.2% falls within the top ten clones.

For CDR1 and CDR2, the germline V gene (reference sequence) lists PRHDT and FYEKMQ. V is pared back by 0 bases and J by 1 base, with 13 bases lying between the germline termini. The CDR3 spans 17 residues, from the cysteine through the phenylalanine. The kept DNA is CDR3 alone, 51 bases in frame from the first base. General study outcomes and caveats: Higher spike-specific TCR breadth was observed in Ad26.COV2.S recipients than in placebo recipients (P = 0.0014). The authors noted that total T cell responses may have been underestimated by the TCR breadth and depth analyses. Non-spike TCR breadth was comparable between vaccine and placebo recipients, consistent with the vaccine containing only spike. Substantial breadth of spike-specific CD8+ and CD4+ T cell responses was reported after vaccination. The study lacked the statistical power to compare responses across vaccine doses or regimens.

The sample's treatment or condition label is to be understood as: roughly 20 received Ad26.COV2.S at low or high dose, single or two shots; five or six received placebo; per-sample allocation not given. Repertoires of vaccine and placebo recipients were sequenced from samples taken on day 63 after the first injection. Cohort 1b enrolled about 25 adults aged 18-55 years at a single site in Boston, USA, between 29 July and 7 August 2020. As a vaccine, Ad26.COV2.S was a replication-incompetent adenovirus type 26 vector that expressed a prefusion-stabilized SARS-CoV-2 spike protein derived from the original Wuhan strain.

This TCR was recovered from a person between 18 and 60 years old who received the Ad26.COV2.S COVID-19 vaccine or a placebo. The sequence links TRBV13 to TRBJ1-3; matching of 5 bases hints at TRBD1 as the D gene. The sample in question was peripheral blood, obtained in a trial of Ad26.COV2.S vaccine versus placebo. For the CDR3, the sequence is CASSLGLGAGSGNTIYF. Read as DNA, the sequence is TGTGCCAGCAGCTTAGGCCTCGGGGCAGGATCTGGAAACACCATATATTTT.